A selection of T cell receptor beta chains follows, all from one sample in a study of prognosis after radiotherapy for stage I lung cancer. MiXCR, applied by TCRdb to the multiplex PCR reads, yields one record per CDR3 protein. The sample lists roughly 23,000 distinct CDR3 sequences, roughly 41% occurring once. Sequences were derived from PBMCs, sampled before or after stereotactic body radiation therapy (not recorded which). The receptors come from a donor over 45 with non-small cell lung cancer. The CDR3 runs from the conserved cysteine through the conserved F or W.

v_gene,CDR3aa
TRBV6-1,CASSDGLAGGPVGGELFF
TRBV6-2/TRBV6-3,CASRSGRQGIGYEQYF
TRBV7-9,CASSSGTVTSGTSYEQYF
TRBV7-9,CASSLPRTGPLTDTQYF
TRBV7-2,CASSRLVSSYEQYF
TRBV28,CASSFPPSTVDDPDTQYF
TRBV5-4,CASSFGTELLNEQFF
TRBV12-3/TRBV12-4,CASSATSGAYNEQFF
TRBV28,CATMTSGRAMINEQFF
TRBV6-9,CASSSQRDSYEQYF
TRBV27,CASIARGQETQYF
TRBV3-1,CASSQDRVFSFGEQYF
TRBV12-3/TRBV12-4,CASSLALVRRADTQYF
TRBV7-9,CASSSLPGLAVSSYNEQFF
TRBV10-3,CAAAYSNVYNEQFF
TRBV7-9,CASSSREPSGIYEQFF